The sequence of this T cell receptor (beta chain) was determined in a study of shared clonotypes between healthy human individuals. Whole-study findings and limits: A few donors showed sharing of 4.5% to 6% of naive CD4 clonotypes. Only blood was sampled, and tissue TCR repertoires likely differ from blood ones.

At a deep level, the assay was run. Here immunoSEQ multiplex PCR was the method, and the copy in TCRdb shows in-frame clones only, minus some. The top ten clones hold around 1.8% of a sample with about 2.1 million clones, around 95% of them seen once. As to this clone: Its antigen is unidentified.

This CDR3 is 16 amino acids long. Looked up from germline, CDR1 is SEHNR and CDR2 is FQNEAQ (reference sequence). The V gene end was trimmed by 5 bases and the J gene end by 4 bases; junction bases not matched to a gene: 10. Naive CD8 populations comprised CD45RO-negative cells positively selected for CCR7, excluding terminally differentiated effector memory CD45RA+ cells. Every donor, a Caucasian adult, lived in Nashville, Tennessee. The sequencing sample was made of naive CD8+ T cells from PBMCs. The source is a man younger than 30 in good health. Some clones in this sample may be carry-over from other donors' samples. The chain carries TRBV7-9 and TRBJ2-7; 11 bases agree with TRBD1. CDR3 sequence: CASSPRTGGNLYEQYF. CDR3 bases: TGTGCCAGCAGCCCGAGGACAGGGGGCAATCTTTACGAGCAGTACTTC.